This paragraph covers one T cell receptor (beta chain) sequence. Its antigen is still unknown. This CDR3 region has 15 residues. V was trimmed by 3 bases and J by 0 bases, leaving 10 bases between them. Germline CDR1 reads SGHVS; CDR2 reads FNYEAQ. Healthy and HIV-negative, the adult donors had no recent acute infections or vaccinations. This sample was included in a study of shared clonotypes between healthy human individuals. Whole-study findings and limits: It was the non-shared clonotypes that had lower generation probabilities than clonotypes shared by all four donors. Four donors shared around 5.2% of their naive CD4 clonotypes.

Tens of thousands of T cell genomes (around 200 ng DNA) went into each sorted-subset replicate. Repertoires were generated with immunoSEQ multiplex PCR, while TCRdb's copy carries only in-frame clones and drops some. The sample contains about 1.5 million clones, 98% of which appear only once. This chain links TRBV7-6 with TRBJ2-3; D is uncertain. The specimen was naive CD4+ T cells sorted from blood. Sample subset: CD45RA+ positively selected. This receptor was identified in a man aged 25 to 40 in good health. The DNA for the CDR3 is TGTGCCAGCAGCTTCGAGGCTCGGAGCACAGATACGCAGTATTTT. Protein product: CASSFEARSTDTQYF.